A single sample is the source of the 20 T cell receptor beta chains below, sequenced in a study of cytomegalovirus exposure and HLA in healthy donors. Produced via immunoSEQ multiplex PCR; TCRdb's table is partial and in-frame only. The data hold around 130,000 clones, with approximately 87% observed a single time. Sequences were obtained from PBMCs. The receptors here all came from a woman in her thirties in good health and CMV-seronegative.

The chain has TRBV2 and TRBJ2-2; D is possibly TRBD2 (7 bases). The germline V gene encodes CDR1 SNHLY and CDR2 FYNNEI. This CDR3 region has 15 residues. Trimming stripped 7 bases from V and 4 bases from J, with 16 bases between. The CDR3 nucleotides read TGTGCCAGCAAGGACGGGGGGCGGGTCACCGGGGAGCTGTTTTTT. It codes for CASKDGGRVTGELFF.

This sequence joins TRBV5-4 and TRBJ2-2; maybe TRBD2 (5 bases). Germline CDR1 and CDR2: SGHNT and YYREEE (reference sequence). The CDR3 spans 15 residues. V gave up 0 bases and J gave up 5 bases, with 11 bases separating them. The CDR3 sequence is CASSLERVLTGELFF. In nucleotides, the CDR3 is TGTGCCAGCAGCTTGGAGAGGGTTCTAACCGGGGAGCTGTTTTTT.

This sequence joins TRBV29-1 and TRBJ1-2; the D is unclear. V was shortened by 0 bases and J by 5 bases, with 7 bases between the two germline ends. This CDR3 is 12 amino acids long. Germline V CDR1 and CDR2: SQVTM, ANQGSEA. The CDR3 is CSVEDTVYGYTF. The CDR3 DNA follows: TGCAGCGTTGAAGACACAGTTTATGGCTACACCTTC.

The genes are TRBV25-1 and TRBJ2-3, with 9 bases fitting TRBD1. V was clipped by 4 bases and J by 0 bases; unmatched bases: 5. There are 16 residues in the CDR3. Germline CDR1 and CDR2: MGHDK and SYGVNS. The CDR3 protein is CASSGSQGASTDTQYF. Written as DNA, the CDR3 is TGTGCCAGCAGTGGATCACAGGGGGCTAGCACAGATACGCAGTATTTT.

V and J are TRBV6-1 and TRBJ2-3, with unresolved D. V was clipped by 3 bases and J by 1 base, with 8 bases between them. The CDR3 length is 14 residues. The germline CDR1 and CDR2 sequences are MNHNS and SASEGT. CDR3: CASSDGFRTDTQYF. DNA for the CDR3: TGTGCCAGCAGTGACGGGTTCCGCACAGATACGCAGTATTTT.

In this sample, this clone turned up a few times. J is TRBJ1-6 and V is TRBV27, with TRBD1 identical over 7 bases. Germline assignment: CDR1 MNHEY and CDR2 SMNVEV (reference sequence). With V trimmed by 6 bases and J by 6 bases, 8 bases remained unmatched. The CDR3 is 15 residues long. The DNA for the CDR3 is TGTGCCAGCAGCTACTACTGGACAGGTAATTCACCCCTCCACTTT. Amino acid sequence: CASSYYWTGNSPLHF.

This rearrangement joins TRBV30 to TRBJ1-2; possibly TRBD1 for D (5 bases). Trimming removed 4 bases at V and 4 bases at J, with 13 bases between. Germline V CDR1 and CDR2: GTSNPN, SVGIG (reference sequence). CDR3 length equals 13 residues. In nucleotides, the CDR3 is TGTGCCTGGATCCTCCCAGGGCTCTATGGCTACACCTTC. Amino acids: CAWILPGLYGYTF.

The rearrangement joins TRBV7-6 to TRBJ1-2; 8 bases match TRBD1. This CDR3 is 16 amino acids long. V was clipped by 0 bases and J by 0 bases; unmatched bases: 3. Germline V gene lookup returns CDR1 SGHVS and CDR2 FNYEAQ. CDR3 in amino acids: CASSLAGTGANYGYTF. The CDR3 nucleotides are TGTGCCAGCAGCTTAGCCGGGACAGGAGCTAACTATGGCTACACCTTC. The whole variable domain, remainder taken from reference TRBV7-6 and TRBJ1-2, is GAGVSQSPRYKVTKRGQDVALRCDPISGHVSLYWYRQALGQGPEFLTYFNYEAQQDKSGLPNDRFSAERPEGSISTLTIQRTEQRDSAMYRCASSLAGTGANYGYTFGSGTRLTVV.

CDR3 loop: CASSFDRVNHEQYF. The CDR3, as DNA: TGTGCCAGCAGCTTTGACAGGGTTAATCACGAGCAGTACTTC. The chain links TRBV7-2 to TRBJ2-7, with 7 bases fitting TRBD1. The germline gives CDR1 SGHTA, CDR2 FQGNSA. V lost 3 bases and J lost 5; bases outside the gene matches: 7. The CDR3 is made up of 14 amino acids.

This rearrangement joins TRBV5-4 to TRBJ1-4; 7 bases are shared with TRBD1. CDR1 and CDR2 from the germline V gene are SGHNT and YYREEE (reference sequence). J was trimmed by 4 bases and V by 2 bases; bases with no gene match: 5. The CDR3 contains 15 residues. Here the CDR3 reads CASSFRDSDNEKLFF. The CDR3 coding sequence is TGTGCCAGCAGCTTCCGGGACAGTGATAATGAAAAACTGTTTTTT.

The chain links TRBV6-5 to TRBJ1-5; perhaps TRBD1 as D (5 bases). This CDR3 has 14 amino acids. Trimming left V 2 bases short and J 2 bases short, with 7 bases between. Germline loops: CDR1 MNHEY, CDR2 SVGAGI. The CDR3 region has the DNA TGTGCCAGCAGTTACGACAGTGGCAATCAGCCCCAGCATTTT. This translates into CASSYDSGNQPQHF.

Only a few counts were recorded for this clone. The CDR3 is CASSPRPGLGTDTQYF. The CDR3 DNA is TGTGCCAGCAGCCCCAGGCCGGGGTTAGGCACAGATACGCAGTATTTT. This chain links TRBV7-9 with TRBJ2-3, with D perhaps matching TRBD2 (5 bases). The length of the CDR3 is 16 residues. CDR1 is SEHNR, CDR2 FQNEAQ, per germline (reference sequence). The V end lost 5 bases, the J end lost 1 base, and 16 bases lay between the germline ends.

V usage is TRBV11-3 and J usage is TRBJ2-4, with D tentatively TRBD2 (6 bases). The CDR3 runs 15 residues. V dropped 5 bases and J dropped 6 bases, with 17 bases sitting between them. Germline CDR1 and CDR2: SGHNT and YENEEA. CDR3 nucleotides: TGTGCCAGCAGCCCCGCGGTTGGGCGGGGAAACATTCAGTACTTC. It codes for CASSPAVGRGNIQYF.

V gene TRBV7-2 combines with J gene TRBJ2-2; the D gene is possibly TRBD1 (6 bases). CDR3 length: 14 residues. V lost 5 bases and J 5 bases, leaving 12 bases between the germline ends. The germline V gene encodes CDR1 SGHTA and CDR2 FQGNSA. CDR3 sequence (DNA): TGTGCCAGCAGCACCGACAGGAAGACCGGGGAGCTGTTTTTT. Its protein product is CASSTDRKTGELFF.

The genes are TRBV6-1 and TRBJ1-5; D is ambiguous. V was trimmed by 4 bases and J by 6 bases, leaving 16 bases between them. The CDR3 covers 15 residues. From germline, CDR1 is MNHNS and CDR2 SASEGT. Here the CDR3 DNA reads TGTGCCAGCAGTGGTGAGCGGAATAAAGGTCAGCCCCAGCATTTT. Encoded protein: CASSGERNKGQPQHF.

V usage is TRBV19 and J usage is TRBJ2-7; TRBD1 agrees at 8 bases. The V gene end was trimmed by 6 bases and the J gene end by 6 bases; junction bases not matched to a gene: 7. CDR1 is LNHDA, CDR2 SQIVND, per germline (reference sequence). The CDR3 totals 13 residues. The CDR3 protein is CASRGTGRIEQYF. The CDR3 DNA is TGTGCCAGTAGGGGGACAGGACGAATCGAGCAGTACTTC.

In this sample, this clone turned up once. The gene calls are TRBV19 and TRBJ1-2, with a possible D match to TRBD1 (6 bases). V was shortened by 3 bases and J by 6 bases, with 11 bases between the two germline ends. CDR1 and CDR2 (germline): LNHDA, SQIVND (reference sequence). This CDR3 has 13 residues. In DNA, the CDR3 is TGTGCCAGTAGTATCGGGGGGCAAAATGGCTACACCTTC. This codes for CASSIGGQNGYTF. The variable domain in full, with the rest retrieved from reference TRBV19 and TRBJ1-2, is DGGITQSPKYLFRKEGQNVTLSCEQNLNHDAMYWYRQDPGQGLRLIYYSQIVNDFQKGDIAEGYSVSREKKESFPLTVTSAQKNPTAFYLCASSIGGQNGYTFGSGTRLTVV.

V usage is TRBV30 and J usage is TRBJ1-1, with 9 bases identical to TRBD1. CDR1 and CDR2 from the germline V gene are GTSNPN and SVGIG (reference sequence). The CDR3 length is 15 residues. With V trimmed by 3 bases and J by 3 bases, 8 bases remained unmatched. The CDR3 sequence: CAWSGGTGQYTEAFF. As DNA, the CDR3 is TGTGCCTGGAGCGGGGGGACAGGGCAATACACTGAAGCTTTCTTT.

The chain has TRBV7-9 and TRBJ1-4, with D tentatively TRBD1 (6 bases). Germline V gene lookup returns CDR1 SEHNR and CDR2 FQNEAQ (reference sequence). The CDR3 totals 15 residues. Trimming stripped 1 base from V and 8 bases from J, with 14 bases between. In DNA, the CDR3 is TGTGCCAGCAGCTTAGGCAGGGGCGTAGGGGAAAAACTGTTTTTT. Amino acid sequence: CASSLGRGVGEKLFF.

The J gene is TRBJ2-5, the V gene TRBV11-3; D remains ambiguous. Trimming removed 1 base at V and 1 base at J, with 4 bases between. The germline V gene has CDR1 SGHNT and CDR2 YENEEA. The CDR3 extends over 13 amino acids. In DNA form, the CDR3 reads TGTGCCAGCAGCTTAGGGCCCCAAGAGACCCAGTACTTC. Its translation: CASSLGPQETQYF.